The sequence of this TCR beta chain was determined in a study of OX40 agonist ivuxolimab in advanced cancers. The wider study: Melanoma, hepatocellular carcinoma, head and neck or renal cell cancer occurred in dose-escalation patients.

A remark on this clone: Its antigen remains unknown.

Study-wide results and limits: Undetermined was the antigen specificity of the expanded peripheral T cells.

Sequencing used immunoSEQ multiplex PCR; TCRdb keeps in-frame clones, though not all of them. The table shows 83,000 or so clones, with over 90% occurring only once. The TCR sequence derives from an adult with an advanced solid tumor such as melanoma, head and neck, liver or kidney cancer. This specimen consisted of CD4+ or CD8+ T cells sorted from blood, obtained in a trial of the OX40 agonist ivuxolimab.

Here the CDR3 DNA reads TGTGCCAGTACCCTCGGACCGGGACAGGGAAACACTGAAGCTTTCTTT. Its protein is CASTLGPGQGNTEAFF. The chain has TRBV19 and TRBJ1-1; 9 nucleotides align to TRBD1. CDR1 and CDR2 from the germline V gene are LNHDA and SQIVND (reference sequence). CDR3 length: 16 amino acids. V shed 7 bases, J shed 2 bases, and the junction held 11 bases outside the gene matches.